This is a list of T cell receptor beta chains from one sample in a study of shared clonotypes between healthy human individuals. Assay used: immunoSEQ multiplex PCR; TCRdb lists only in-frame clones, some missing. The data hold just over 2,000,000 clones, with 85% to 95% observed a single time. The specimen was naive CD4+ T cells sorted from blood. The source of these receptors is a man aged 18 to 29 in good health. The CDR3 runs from the conserved cysteine through the conserved F or W. Fields, in order: V gene, J gene, clone size, D gene, CDR3 DNA, CDR3 protein. D genes are given only for firm matches. A row's size may be missing; if present it is once, few, many or a size class.

V: TRBV7-2
J: TRBJ2-3
size: -
D: TRBD2
DNA: TGTGCCAGCAGCCCACGAAGCGGGAGTGGCACAGATACGCAGTATTTT
CDR3: CASSPRSGSGTDTQYF

V: TRBV11-2
J: TRBJ2-7
size: -
D: -
DNA: TGTGCCAGCAGCTGGGCGGGACAGCTCTACGAGCAGTACTTC
CDR3: CASSWAGQLYEQYF

V: TRBV16
J: TRBJ2-3
size: -
D: -
DNA: TGTGCCAGCAGCCAATTTGGGCGGGATACGCAGTATTTT
CDR3: CASSQFGRDTQYF

V: TRBV4-1
J: TRBJ1-6
size: few
D: -
DNA: TGCGCCAGCAGCCAAGATCCGTCGGCTGTATGGGGAGTGCTCCACTTT
CDR3: CASSQDPSAVWGVLHF

V: TRBV6-5
J: TRBJ2-3
size: -
D: -
DNA: TGTGCCAGCAGTTATGTGTCGGGCACAGATACGCAGTATTTT
CDR3: CASSYVSGTDTQYF

V: TRBV30
J: TRBJ1-3
size: -
D: -
DNA: TGTGCCTGGAGTCTCATGAGCTCTGGAAACACCATATATTTT
CDR3: CAWSLMSSGNTIYF

V: TRBV6-1
J: TRBJ1-2
size: -
D: TRBD1
DNA: TGTGCCAGCAGTGCAAGACAGGGGGTCTCTAACTATGGCTACACCTTC
CDR3: CASSARQGVSNYGYTF

V: TRBV2
J: TRBJ1-1
size: -
D: -
DNA: TGTGCCAGCAATGGCGAGGGGCCTGAAGCTTTCTTT
CDR3: CASNGEGPEAFF

V: TRBV6-5
J: TRBJ2-7
size: -
D: -
DNA: TGTGCCAGCAGTTCCCCCCGAATCCGACTCGAGCAGTACTTC
CDR3: CASSSPRIRLEQYF

V: TRBV6-5
J: TRBJ2-3
size: few
D: TRBD1
DNA: TGTGCCAGCAGTTACTCGGGACAGGGCACAGATACGCAGTATTTT
CDR3: CASSYSGQGTDTQYF

V: TRBV27
J: TRBJ1-5
size: -
D: -
DNA: TGTGCCAGCAGTTTACAGGGATCTCAGCCCCAGCATTTT
CDR3: CASSLQGSQPQHF

V: TRBV2
J: TRBJ1-1
size: -
D: -
DNA: TGTGCCAGCAGTGAAAGATGGGCTTTCTTT
CDR3: CASSERWAFF

V: TRBV6-6
J: TRBJ1-1
size: once
D: -
DNA: TGTGCCAGCAGTTACGATAGAGGGAACACTGAAGCTTTCTTT
CDR3: CASSYDRGNTEAFF

V: TRBV6-6
J: TRBJ2-7
size: -
D: TRBD1
DNA: TGTGCCAGCAGTTACATGGGACAGACCTCCTACGAGCAGTACTTC
CDR3: CASSYMGQTSYEQYF

V: TRBV27
J: TRBJ2-7
size: -
D: TRBD1
DNA: TGTGCCAGCAGTTCCCGGACAGGCTCCACGTCCTACGAGCAGTACTTC
CDR3: CASSSRTGSTSYEQYF

V: TRBV10-2
J: TRBJ1-1
size: -
D: -
DNA: TGCGCCAGCATAGGGGAACTGACAGAAGCTTTCTTT
CDR3: CASIGELTEAFF

V: TRBV9
J: TRBJ2-2
size: -
D: -
DNA: TGTGCCAGCAGTTGGGACTCAAACACCGGGGAGCTGTTTTTT
CDR3: CASSWDSNTGELFF

V: TRBV10-1
J: TRBJ2-1
size: -
D: -
DNA: TGCGCCAGCAGCAGGACCTACAATGAGCAGTTCTTC
CDR3: CASSRTYNEQFF

V: TRBV5-1
J: TRBJ2-7
size: -
D: TRBD1
DNA: TGCGCCAGCAGCTTCGGGGACAGGGATTCCTACGAGCAGTACTTC
CDR3: CASSFGDRDSYEQYF

V: TRBV9
J: TRBJ2-1
size: -
D: TRBD2
DNA: TGTGCCAGCAGTTTTACCGGGACTAGCGGGGAGCAGTTCTTC
CDR3: CASSFTGTSGEQFF

V: TRBV5-1
J: TRBJ1-6
size: -
D: -
DNA: TGCGCCAGCAGCTTGTCGGCAGGGGAGAGGTCACCCCTCCACTTT
CDR3: CASSLSAGERSPLHF

V: TRBV4-1
J: TRBJ1-3
size: -
D: -
DNA: TGCGCCAGCAGCCAAGGGGTCTCTGGAAACACCATATATTTT
CDR3: CASSQGVSGNTIYF

V: TRBV6-5
J: TRBJ2-7
size: -
D: TRBD2
DNA: TGTGCCAGCAGTTTAAGACTAGCTGGTGACGAGCAGTACTTC
CDR3: CASSLRLAGDEQYF

V: TRBV10-3
J: TRBJ2-5
size: -
D: -
DNA: TGTGCCATCAGCCCCCGGGCCCCGGCGGAGACCCAGTACTTC
CDR3: CAISPRAPAETQYF

V: TRBV5-6
J: TRBJ1-6
size: -
D: TRBD1
DNA: TGTGCCAGCAGCTTGGTAATACCGGGACAGGGGGCGAATTCACCCCTCCACTTT
CDR3: CASSLVIPGQGANSPLHF

V: TRBV5-1
J: TRBJ2-7
size: once
D: -
DNA: TGCGCCAGCAGCTTGGCCGGGACCCCCTACGAGCAGTACTTC
CDR3: CASSLAGTPYEQYF

V: TRBV6-5
J: TRBJ2-7
size: -
D: TRBD1
DNA: TGTGCCAGCAGTTACGTTCGGACAGGGGTAGGGTACGAGCAGTACTTC
CDR3: CASSYVRTGVGYEQYF

V: TRBV11-2
J: TRBJ2-1
size: -
D: TRBD2
DNA: TGTGCCAGCAGCGTTAGCGGGAGGACGGAGCAGTTCTTC
CDR3: CASSVSGRTEQFF